This T cell receptor beta chain was documented in a study of cytomegalovirus exposure and HLA in healthy donors. Notes on the study in general: At a 0.05 false discovery rate, a later analysis found some 18,000 TCR beta sequences to be associated with HLA alleles.

The donors (healthy individuals) were bone marrow donors. A word on this clone: What it recognizes is unknown.

Vbeta (60) and Jbeta (13) primers were used in the PCR. Assay used: immunoSEQ multiplex PCR; TCRdb lists only in-frame clones, some missing. The sample gives approximately 160,000 clones, under 80% of which show up once; around 14% is in the top ten. Germline CDR1 and CDR2: SGHRS and YFSETQ. Deletions cut 2 bases from V and 2 bases from J, with 12 bases between. The CDR3 is 15 amino acids. The source of this sequence is a woman between 50 and 59 years old in good health and CMV-seropositive. The sequenced sample consisted of PBMCs. The chain combines TRBV5-1 with TRBJ2-3, with a tentative D call TRBD2 (5 bases). CDR3 sequence: CASSFRGRHTDTQYF. The CDR3 bases are TGCGCCAGCAGCTTTAGAGGGAGACACACAGATACGCAGTATTTT.